This T cell receptor beta chain was captured in a study of response to subunit inactivated influenza vaccine. In this sample, this clonotype turned up a few times. TCRdb used MiXCR to reprocess the RT-PCR reads, holding one entry per CDR3 protein. Of hundreds of thousands of distinct CDR3 sequences in the sample, approximately 11% were seen once. The germline V gene encodes CDR1 SQVTM and CDR2 ANQGSEA. The trim removed 5 bases at V and 0 bases at J, leaving 2 bases unmatched. The CDR3 extends over 14 amino acids. The sample was also reused in another study, on T cells expressing NK-cell markers. From that study: It was by 5'RACE template switching with UMIs that TCR beta cDNA was made. Sorted CD3+CD56+NKG2C+, CD3+CD56+NKG2C- and CD3+CD56-NKG2C+ T cells supplied TCR beta repertoires.

Sequencing was performed on PBMCs from blood, taken on the day of vaccination. The chain has TRBV29-1 and TRBJ2-1; TRBD2 agrees at 9 bases. The TCR comes from a man aged 45-65 years who received an inactivated influenza vaccine. CDR3 loop: CSVSTSGSYNEQFF. In DNA form, the CDR3 reads TGCAGCGTTTCGACTAGCGGCTCCTACAATGAGCAGTTCTTC.